These T cell receptor beta chains were read from a single sample in a study of beta chain features in type 1 diabetes. Repertoires were generated with immunoSEQ multiplex PCR, while TCRdb's copy carries only in-frame clones and drops some. The sample holds roughly 160,000 clones, 6% to 9% seen once. The sequenced material came from central memory CD4+ T cells from blood. Receptor source: a man aged 18-30 years with type 1 diabetes. Both conserved end residues are part of each CDR3. The D gene is left open where the match is weak. Not all rows give a size; the values are once, few, many and, for expanded clones, a class.

j_gene: TRBJ2-1
v_gene: TRBV6-5
abundance: few
d_gene: TRBD2
CDR3aa: CASSYLAGAYNEQFF
CDR3nt: TGTGCCAGCAGTTACCTAGCGGGAGCCTACAATGAGCAGTTCTTC

j_gene: TRBJ2-2
v_gene: TRBV2
abundance: -
d_gene: -
CDR3aa: CASSSARTGELFF
CDR3nt: TGTGCCAGCAGTTCGGCGAGGACCGGGGAGCTGTTTTTT

j_gene: TRBJ2-7
v_gene: TRBV7-9
abundance: few
d_gene: -
CDR3aa: CASSPSGYEQYF
CDR3nt: TGTGCCAGCAGCCCGTCGGGCTACGAGCAGTACTTC

j_gene: TRBJ2-1
v_gene: TRBV29-1
abundance: many
d_gene: -
CDR3aa: CSVAGELYNEQFF
CDR3nt: TGCAGCGTTGCGGGGGAGTTATACAATGAGCAGTTCTTC

j_gene: TRBJ2-7
v_gene: TRBV10-3
abundance: -
d_gene: TRBD1
CDR3aa: CAISQGQGYYEQYF
CDR3nt: TGTGCCATCAGTCAGGGACAGGGGTACTACGAGCAGTACTTC

j_gene: TRBJ1-4
v_gene: TRBV28
abundance: few
d_gene: -
CDR3aa: CASSRRDNREKLFF
CDR3nt: TGTGCCAGCAGTCGCAGGGATAATAGAGAAAAACTGTTTTTT

j_gene: TRBJ2-1
v_gene: TRBV28
abundance: -
d_gene: TRBD2
CDR3aa: CASSLLTSGSYNEQFF
CDR3nt: TGTGCCAGCAGTTTACTAACTAGCGGGAGTTACAATGAGCAGTTCTTC

j_gene: TRBJ2-3
v_gene: TRBV6-4
abundance: few
d_gene: TRBD2
CDR3aa: CASSKEAGGLTDTQYF
CDR3nt: TGTGCCAGCAGTAAAGAAGCGGGGGGGCTCACAGATACGCAGTATTTT

j_gene: TRBJ2-2
v_gene: TRBV5-6
abundance: -
d_gene: -
CDR3aa: CASSPDRRNTGELFF
CDR3nt: TGTGCCAGCAGCCCCGACAGGAGGAACACCGGGGAGCTGTTTTTT

j_gene: TRBJ2-3
v_gene: TRBV29-1
abundance: few
d_gene: TRBD2
CDR3aa: CSVEGPTGGSTDTQYF
CDR3nt: TGCAGCGTTGAAGGCCCCACGGGAGGGAGCACAGATACGCAGTATTTT

j_gene: TRBJ2-7
v_gene: TRBV9
abundance: -
d_gene: TRBD2
CDR3aa: CASSADLAGEQYF
CDR3nt: TGTGCCAGCAGCGCGGACTTAGCGGGCGAGCAGTACTTC

j_gene: TRBJ1-2
v_gene: TRBV2
abundance: few
d_gene: -
CDR3aa: CASRRQFLTVGYTF
CDR3nt: TGTGCCAGCAGGCGACAGTTCCTGACGGTGGGCTACACCTTC

j_gene: TRBJ1-2
v_gene: TRBV7-9
abundance: -
d_gene: -
CDR3aa: CASSSGQNYGYTF
CDR3nt: TGTGCCAGCAGCTCCGGACAGAACTATGGCTACACCTTC

j_gene: TRBJ2-3
v_gene: TRBV28
abundance: few
d_gene: TRBD1
CDR3aa: CASSSPNRGPSTDTQYF
CDR3nt: TGTGCCAGCAGTTCCCCTAACAGGGGGCCTAGCACAGATACGCAGTATTTT

j_gene: TRBJ1-4
v_gene: TRBV6-6
abundance: few
d_gene: -
CDR3aa: CASSSPASGEYEKLFF
CDR3nt: TGTGCCAGCAGTTCCCCGGCTTCAGGGGAGTATGAAAAACTGTTTTTT

j_gene: TRBJ2-1
v_gene: TRBV11-2
abundance: -
d_gene: TRBD2
CDR3aa: CASSLVAGGEYNEQFF
CDR3nt: TGTGCCAGCAGCTTGGTAGCGGGAGGGGAATACAATGAGCAGTTCTTC